These 4 T cell receptor beta chains were sequenced from one sample in a study of blood T cell repertoires in COVID-19 (dated by TCRdb to the early 2020s). The library was built by means of the immunoSEQ multiplex PCR assay. The source is immuneACCESS, and TCRdb retained only in-frame sequences with V and J called. Part of the clones is not carried over; for the studies checked, unresolved V genes explain less than half of this, and the remainder is unexplained. The sample table contains 30,000 to 45,000 clones; only one count was recorded for 80% to 90% of them. The top ten constitute 4.5% to 5% of the sample. The sample comprised peripheral blood. The receptors were sampled from a woman between 70 and 85 years old with active COVID-19.

This chain connects TRBV11-2 to TRBJ2-3; the match to TRBD1 covers 8 bases. The CDR3 is made up of 14 amino acids. The ends lost 5 bases at V and 2 bases at J; junction bases unmatched: 3. Germline-derived CDR1 and CDR2 are SGHAT and FQNNGV. Here the CDR3 DNA reads TGTGCCAGCAGCACAGGGGGTATCACAGATACGCAGTATTTT. It is translated as CASSTGGITDTQYF.

CDR3 sequence (DNA): TGTGCCAGCAGCTTGTACACCGGAGCAACTAGCACAGATACGCAGTATTTT. It yields the protein CASSLYTGATSTDTQYF. The V and J genes are TRBV5-4 and TRBJ2-3; D is undetermined. Germline V gene data show CDR1 as SGHNT and CDR2 as YYREEE (reference sequence). CDR3 length: 17 amino acids. Trimming took 1 base from V and 0 from J, leaving 15 bases between them.

J is TRBJ1-2 and V is TRBV5-4; D call uncertain. Germline assignment: CDR1 SGHNT and CDR2 YYREEE (reference sequence). With 0 bases removed from V and 5 bases from J, the gap between germline ends came to 8 bases. The CDR3 contains 13 residues. CDR3 coding DNA: TGTGCCAGCAGCTTGGTGACGGAGTATGGCTACACCTTC. Its protein product is CASSLVTEYGYTF.

This rearrangement joins TRBV5-4 to TRBJ2-7, with 7 bases aligning to TRBD2. Trimming at V came to 4 bases and at J to 2 bases, leaving 9 bases not matched to a gene. Germline V gives CDR1 SGHNT, CDR2 YYREEE (reference sequence). This CDR3 has 15 residues. CDR3: CASSTHGGRAYEQYF. The CDR3 DNA sequence: TGTGCCAGCAGCACCCACGGGGGGAGGGCCTACGAGCAGTACTTC.